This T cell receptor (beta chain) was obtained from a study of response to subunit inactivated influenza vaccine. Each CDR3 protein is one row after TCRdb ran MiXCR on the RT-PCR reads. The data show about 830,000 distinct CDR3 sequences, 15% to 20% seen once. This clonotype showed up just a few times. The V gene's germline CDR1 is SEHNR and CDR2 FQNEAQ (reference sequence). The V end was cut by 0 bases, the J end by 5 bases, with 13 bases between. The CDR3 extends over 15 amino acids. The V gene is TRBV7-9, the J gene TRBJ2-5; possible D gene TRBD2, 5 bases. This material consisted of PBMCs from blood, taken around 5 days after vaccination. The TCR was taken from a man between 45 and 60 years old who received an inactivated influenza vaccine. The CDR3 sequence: CASSLALKGGETQYF. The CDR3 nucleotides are TGTGCCAGCAGCTTAGCCCTCAAGGGCGGGGAGACCCAGTACTTC.